The 28 T cell receptor beta chains presented below share a single source sample, sequenced in a study of shared clonotypes between healthy human individuals. TCRdb's table, derived via immunoSEQ multiplex PCR, lists solely in-frame clones and lacks some. The sample has 2 million to 2.5 million clones; approximately 95% are singletons. The sequenced sample consisted of naive CD4+ T cells sorted from blood. Subset reported: CD45RA+ positively selected. The origin of the receptors is a man aged 18-30 years in good health.

The chain has TRBV28 and TRBJ1-1; D is ambiguous. The CDR3 runs to 14 residues. Germline V gene lookup returns CDR1 MDHEN and CDR2 SYDVKM. The germline V and J ends were trimmed by 3 bases and 10 bases, with 18 bases remaining between them. CDR3 sequence (DNA): TGTGCCAGCAGTTTTGGACGTTTAATAGATTTAGCTTTCTTT. This encodes CASSFGRLIDLAFF.

This chain joins TRBV7-8 and TRBJ2-5; tentatively, D is TRBD1 (6 bases). The germline V gene has CDR1 SGHVS and CDR2 FQNEAQ. CDR3 length equals 15 residues. Trimming cost V 5 bases and J 5 bases, with 18 bases left between them. The CDR3 protein is CASSGWDKKGETQYF. DNA for the CDR3: TGTGCCAGCAGCGGATGGGACAAGAAAGGGGAGACCCAGTACTTC.

This chain links TRBV6-5 with TRBJ2-2; D remains ambiguous. V was trimmed by 5 bases and J by 4 bases, leaving 11 bases between them. There are 14 residues in the CDR3. In germline, CDR1 is MNHEY, CDR2 SVGAGI. The CDR3 DNA follows: TGTGCCAGCAGTCGACGACCTTCCACCGGGGAGCTGTTTTTT. It yields the protein CASSRRPSTGELFF.

With respect to this clone: The same CDR3 arises from other DNA sequences in this sample as well. This rearrangement joins TRBV5-1 to TRBJ2-1; D possibly corresponds to TRBD1 (5 bases). V was cut by 3 bases and J by 1 base, with 8 bases left in between. The CDR3 has 14 amino acids. CDR1 is SGHRS, CDR2 YFSETQ, per germline. The CDR3 region is CASSSDSSYNEQFF. Here the CDR3 DNA reads TGCGCCAGCAGCTCAGACAGTTCCTACAATGAGCAGTTCTTC. Combining the CDR3 with reference TRBV5-1 and TRBJ2-1 gives the whole variable domain KAGVTQTPRYLIKTRGQQVTLSCSPISGHRSVSWYQQTPGQGLQFLFEYFSETQRNKGNFPGRFSGRQFSNSRSEMNVSTLELGDSALYLCASSSDSSYNEQFFGPGTRLTVL.

The V and J genes are TRBV25-1 and TRBJ2-3, with 14 bases lining up with TRBD2. CDR1 and CDR2 from the germline V gene are MGHDK and SYGVNS. The CDR3 spans 15 residues. Trimming took 9 bases from V and 3 from J; bases not matched to a gene: 5. CDR3 sequence reads: CARGLAGVRTDTQYF. As DNA, the CDR3 is TGTGCCAGGGGACTAGCGGGAGTCCGGACAGATACGCAGTATTTT. The entire variable domain, with the rest obtained from reference TRBV25-1 and TRBJ2-3, is as follows: EADIYQTPRYLVIGTGKKITLECSQTMGHDKMYWYQQDPGMELHLIHYSYGVNSTEKGDLSSESTVSRIRTEHFPLTLESARPSHTSQYLCARGLAGVRTDTQYFGPGTRLTVL.

This chain's CDR3 is CASSVGLAGGLAKNIQYF. CDR3 DNA sequence: TGTGCCAGCAGTGTAGGACTAGCGGGAGGACTAGCCAAAAACATTCAGTACTTC. The chain joins TRBV6-1 to TRBJ2-4; TRBD2 matches at 14 bases. CDR3 length: 18 residues. Germline CDR1 and CDR2: MNHNS and SASEGT. V trimming: 4 bases; J trimming: 0 bases; junction bases outside the gene matches: 5.

This chain connects TRBV5-6 to TRBJ2-7; D remains unclear. The CDR3 has 12 residues. Germline lookup yields CDR1 SGHDT and CDR2 YYEEEE. The V and J ends lost 2 bases and 1 base respectively, with 4 bases between them. The CDR3 here is CASSLRSYEQYF. The CDR3 DNA reads TGTGCCAGCAGCTTAAGGTCCTACGAGCAGTACTTC.

This chain connects TRBV30 to TRBJ2-3, with 10 bases lining up with TRBD2. CDR3 length equals 12 residues. From germline, CDR1 is GTSNPN and CDR2 SVGIG (reference sequence). The V and J ends lost 5 bases and 8 bases, in that order; junction bases with no gene match: 4. The CDR3 protein is CAWQAGGRTQYF. CDR3 coding DNA: TGTGCCTGGCAAGCGGGGGGGCGTACGCAGTATTTT.

This clone showed up just once. The V call is TRBV6-1, the J call TRBJ2-7; TRBD1 is a possible D gene (5 bases). Germline V gene lookup returns CDR1 MNHNS and CDR2 SASEGT. Trimming left V 5 bases short and J 0 bases short, with 11 bases between. This CDR3 comprises 14 residues. CDR3: CASSRWGNSYEQYF. CDR3 nucleotide sequence: TGTGCCAGCAGTAGGTGGGGCAACTCCTACGAGCAGTACTTC.

In this sample, this clone turned up once. V gene TRBV5-1 combines with J gene TRBJ1-6, with 7 nucleotides matching TRBD1. Per germline, CDR1 SGHRS and CDR2 YFSETQ. V lost 4 bases and J lost 6; bases outside the gene matches: 7. The CDR3 contains 15 residues. CDR3: CASSGRDSGNSPLHF. CDR3 bases: TGCGCCAGCAGCGGCCGGGACAGTGGTAATTCACCCCTCCACTTT.

The chain recombines TRBV30 with TRBJ2-2; D call uncertain. The CDR3 extends over 12 amino acids. Trimming cost V 3 bases and J 6 bases, with 8 bases left between them. Germline CDR1 and CDR2: GTSNPN and SVGIG (reference sequence). CDR3 bases: TGTGCCTGGAGAGCCGTATCCGGGGAGCTGTTTTTT. This gives the protein CAWRAVSGELFF.

A word on this clone: In the same sample, other DNA sequences code for this CDR3. V usage is TRBV27 and J usage is TRBJ2-2; D is unresolved. This CDR3 contains 11 residues. Deletions cut 6 bases from V and 7 bases from J, with 6 bases between. Germline CDR1 MNHEY, CDR2 SMNVEV (reference sequence). CDR3 bases: TGTGCCAGCAGAGGTTTCGGGGAGCTGTTTTTT. Translated: CASRGFGELFF.

The CDR3 region is CASSPPTGSLRTGELFF. CDR3 sequence (DNA): TGTGCCAGCTCACCACCGACAGGGTCGTTAAGGACCGGGGAGCTGTTTTTT. The rearrangement links TRBV18 to TRBJ2-2; 7 nucleotides agree with TRBD1. Germline CDR1 is KGHSH and CDR2 is LQKENI. This CDR3 region has 17 residues. Unmatched junction bases numbered 9, after V lost 0 bases and J lost 5 bases.

V usage is TRBV18 and J usage is TRBJ1-1, with D uncertain. Germline V gene data show CDR1 as KGHSH and CDR2 as LQKENI. The CDR3 is made up of 14 amino acids. V was pared by 0 bases and J by 11 bases, with 16 bases between. CDR3 bases: TGTGCCAGCTCACCACCTATCTCTTTCCAGGATGCTTTCTTT. Its protein product is CASSPPISFQDAFF. The complete variable domain, with remaining parts taken from reference TRBV18 and TRBJ1-1, reads NAGVMQNPRHLVRRRGQEARLRCSPMKGHSHVYWYRQLPEEGLKFMVYLQKENIIDESGMPKERFSAEFPKEGPSILRIQQVVRGDSAAYFCASSPPISFQDAFFGQGTRLTVV.

This chain joins TRBV6-5 and TRBJ2-5; TRBD1 matches 7 bases. The CDR3 has 15 amino acids. The germline V gene has CDR1 MNHEY and CDR2 SVGAGI. V dropped 2 bases and J dropped 2; count of bases not matched to a gene: 5. The CDR3 sequence is CASSYTQTGQETQYF. CDR3 sequence (DNA): TGTGCCAGCAGTTACACGCAGACAGGGCAAGAGACCCAGTACTTC.

The V call is TRBV20-1, the J call TRBJ1-2, with D hard to call. This CDR3 has 11 residues. Germline CDR1 is DFQATT and CDR2 is SNEGSKA (reference sequence). Trimming took off 7 bases at V and 4 bases at J, with 10 bases between the two ends. This CDR3 is CSEEAAYGYTF. CDR3 in DNA: TGCAGTGAAGAGGCTGCCTATGGCTACACCTTC.

The chain employs TRBV5-1 and TRBJ2-7; 8 positions match TRBD1. The CDR3 runs to 15 residues. The V gene end was trimmed by 4 bases and the J gene end by 6 bases; junction bases not matched to a gene: 12. Per the germline V gene, CDR1 is SGHRS and CDR2 is YFSETQ. CDR3 protein: CASSMGTGPPREQYF. CDR3 DNA sequence: TGCGCCAGCAGCATGGGGACAGGCCCGCCCCGCGAGCAGTACTTC.

On this clone itself: In the same sample, other DNA sequences code for this CDR3. CDR3 DNA sequence: TGTGCCAGCAGTTACTCCGGCAGGGCCGGAAACACCATATATTTT. This encodes CASSYSGRAGNTIYF. This chain uses TRBV6-5 with TRBJ1-3; a possible D gene is TRBD1 (5 bases). This CDR3 is built from 15 residues. The V end lost 0 bases, the J end lost 4 bases, and 10 bases lay between the germline ends. CDR1 MNHEY and CDR2 SVGAGI come from the germline V gene.

V is TRBV5-4 and J is TRBJ1-2; tentatively, D is TRBD1 (6 bases). CDR1 SGHNT and CDR2 YYREEE come from the germline V gene (reference sequence). CDR3 length: 14 amino acids. The V and J ends lost 3 bases and 7 bases respectively, with 16 bases between them. CDR3: CASSWKNREGGYTF. The DNA of the CDR3 is TGTGCCAGCAGCTGGAAAAACAGGGAGGGTGGCTACACCTTC.

This clone came up once. The chain combines TRBV28 with TRBJ1-6; D might be TRBD1 (6 bases). This CDR3 contains 14 residues. Germline values: CDR1 MDHEN, CDR2 SYDVKM. Trimming cost V 4 bases and J 7 bases, with 11 bases left between them. The CDR3 DNA reads TGTGCCAGCAGTTCCGGACAGACAAATTCACCCCTCCACTTT. Amino acids: CASSSGQTNSPLHF.

The chain links TRBV10-2 to TRBJ1-2; the match to TRBD1 covers 8 bases. This CDR3 region has 15 residues. The germline gives CDR1 WSHSY, CDR2 SAAADI. J lost 8 bases, V lost 6 bases, and 14 bases had no gene match. The CDR3 region is CASRDLQGGLVGYTF. In nucleotides, the CDR3 is TGCGCCAGCAGAGACCTACAGGGGGGCCTCGTGGGCTACACCTTC.

J is TRBJ2-3 and V is TRBV7-9; perhaps TRBD2 as D (6 bases). Germline loops: CDR1 SEHNR, CDR2 FQNEAQ (reference sequence). CDR3 length: 14 amino acids. Trimming pared 3 bases from V and 0 bases from J, leaving 7 bases between. The chain's CDR3 is CASSLEGSTDTQYF. DNA of the CDR3: TGTGCCAGCAGCTTGGAGGGTAGCACAGATACGCAGTATTTT.

The chain carries TRBV7-9 and TRBJ1-4; D is ambiguous. The CDR3 extends over 14 amino acids. The germline CDR1 and CDR2 sequences are SEHNR and FQNEAQ (reference sequence). V was cut by 0 bases and J by 8 bases, with 10 bases left in between. The CDR3 DNA is TGTGCCAGCAGCTTAGCAGGTTTTGGGGAAAAACTGTTTTTT. It is translated as CASSLAGFGEKLFF.

This clone has only one observation. The V call is TRBV6-1, the J call TRBJ2-1; 7 bases agree with TRBD2. Germline-derived CDR1 and CDR2 are MNHNS and SASEGT. J gave up 13 bases and V 7 bases, and 19 bases lay outside the gene matches. The CDR3 is 15 residues long. CDR3 sequence (DNA): TGTGCCAGCACCGAAAATCCCTCCTCCGGGAGGAGACAGTTCTTC. Its translation is CASTENPSSGRRQFF.

On this clone: Other DNA sequences within the sample encode an identical CDR3. V and J are TRBV30 and TRBJ2-4, with 9 bases matching TRBD2. The CDR3 covers 16 residues. CDR1 and CDR2 (germline): GTSNPN, SVGIG (reference sequence). The trim removed 5 bases at V and 0 bases at J, leaving 8 bases unmatched. In nucleotides, the CDR3 is TGTGCCTGGGGCGGGGGGGTTCCCCTAGCCAAAAACATTCAGTACTTC. This codes for CAWGGGVPLAKNIQYF.

The genes are TRBV6-1 and TRBJ2-1; 9 bases line up with TRBD2. Trimming took 8 bases from V and 8 from J; bases not matched to a gene: 10. CDR3 length: 14 amino acids. Germline V gene sequence: CDR1 MNHNS, CDR2 SASEGT. Written as DNA, the CDR3 is TGTGCCAGCTCCTGGGGTAGCGGGAGATATGAGCAGTTCTTC. Encoded protein: CASSWGSGRYEQFF.

The rearrangement uses TRBV5-4 and TRBJ2-1, with a tentative D call TRBD1 (5 bases). Germline CDR1 and CDR2: SGHNT and YYREEE (reference sequence). This CDR3 has 13 amino acids. Trimming stripped 3 bases from V and 10 bases from J, with 14 bases between. The CDR3 region is CASSSWRQTEQFF. CDR3 bases: TGTGCCAGCAGCTCGTGGAGACAGACCGAGCAGTTCTTC.

The rearrangement links TRBV19 to TRBJ2-7; tentatively, D is TRBD1 (5 bases). The CDR3 consists of 13 residues. Germline V lookup: CDR1 LNHDA, CDR2 SQIVND (reference sequence). Deletions cut 8 bases from V and 0 bases from J, with 11 bases between. CDR3 DNA: TGTGCCAGTTCTTACAGGTACTCCTACGAGCAGTACTTC. Translated: CASSYRYSYEQYF. Supplemented by reference TRBV19 and TRBJ2-7, the full variable domain reads DGGITQSPKYLFRKEGQNVTLSCEQNLNHDAMYWYRQDPGQGLRLIYYSQIVNDFQKGDIAEGYSVSREKKESFPLTVTSAQKNPTAFYLCASSYRYSYEQYFGPGTRLTVT.